Shown below are 14 T cell receptor beta chains from a single sample sequenced in a study of blood T cell repertoires in COVID-19 (dated by TCRdb to 2018 to 2021). Libraries were made using the immunoSEQ multiplex PCR assay. TCRdb stores this immuneACCESS table with in-frame sequences only. Part of the clones is absent; in the studies checked, under half of the shortfall reflects unresolved V genes, and no reason is known for the rest. Recorded for this sample are about 70,000 clones; 75% to 90% of them occurred a single time. The ten largest clones represent more than 10% of the sample. Sequenced input: peripheral blood. These receptor sequences come from a human donor in a cohort sampled during active COVID-19.

The rearrangement joins TRBV5-1 to TRBJ2-2; 16 bases line up with TRBD2. The V gene's germline CDR1 is SGHRS and CDR2 YFSETQ. V trimming: 4 bases; J trimming: 3 bases; junction bases outside the gene matches: 6. The CDR3 extends over 18 amino acids. The CDR3 DNA reads as TGCGCCAGCAGCCCTGGGACTAGCGGGGGGGCCGACACCGGGGAGCTGTTTTTT. This gives the protein CASSPGTSGGADTGELFF.

This CDR3 reads CASSGGTSGYEQYF. CDR3 nucleotide sequence: TGTGCCAGCAGTGGAGGGACTAGCGGCTACGAGCAGTACTTC. The chain employs TRBV9 and TRBJ2-7; TRBD2 matches at 11 bases. This CDR3 is built from 14 residues. Germline V CDR1 and CDR2: SGDLS, YYNGEE. Trimming at V came to 5 bases and at J to 3 bases, leaving 4 bases not matched to a gene. Supplemented by reference TRBV9 and TRBJ2-7, the full variable domain reads DSGVTQTPKHLITATGQRVTLRCSPRSGDLSVYWYQQSLDQGLQFLIQYYNGEERAKGNILERFSAQQFPDLHSELNLSSLELGDSALYFCASSGGTSGYEQYFGPGTRLTVT.

The chain employs TRBV18 and TRBJ1-1; 8 nucleotides agree with TRBD1. This CDR3 is built from 16 residues. V was pared by 6 bases and J by 11 bases, with 20 bases of the junction left unmatched. Per the germline V gene, CDR1 is KGHSH and CDR2 is LQKENI. The CDR3 region has the DNA TGTGCCAGCTCTCCCGGACAGGGCTTAAGCAGCTGGGGGGCTTTCTTT. It translates to CASSPGQGLSSWGAFF.

The rearrangement uses TRBV7-9 and TRBJ1-6; D uncertain. Germline V lookup: CDR1 SEHNR, CDR2 FQNEAQ (reference sequence). V was clipped by 5 bases and J by 8 bases, with 16 bases between them. The CDR3 extends over 15 amino acids. The CDR3 region is CASSPIPLADSPLHF. DNA for the CDR3: TGTGCCAGCAGCCCCATCCCCCTAGCGGATTCACCCCTCCACTTT. Using reference TRBV7-9 and TRBJ1-6 for the parts outside the CDR3, the full variable domain is DTGVSQNPRHKITKRGQNVTFRCDPISEHNRLYWYRQTLGQGPEFLTYFQNEAQLEKSRLLSDRFSAERPKGSFSTLEIQRTEQGDSAMYLCASSPIPLADSPLHFGNGTRLTVT.

J is TRBJ2-2 and V is TRBV10-3, with D possibly TRBD2 on 6 matching bases. Deletions cut 4 bases from V and 6 bases from J, with 15 bases between. Germline V gene lookup returns CDR1 ENHRY and CDR2 SYGVKD. The CDR3 is made up of 15 amino acids. CDR3 sequence: CAISGPPGESGELFF. DNA of the CDR3: TGTGCCATCAGTGGCCCCCCGGGGGAGTCCGGGGAGCTGTTTTTT.

CDR3 in amino acids: CASSFSGGHTDTQYF. For the CDR3, the DNA is TGCGCCAGCAGCTTTAGCGGGGGCCATACAGATACGCAGTATTTT. The chain combines TRBV5-1 with TRBJ2-3; 9 nucleotides agree with TRBD2. The CDR3 is made up of 15 amino acids. Trimming removed 2 bases from V and 3 bases from J; junction bases left unmatched: 4. CDR1 SGHRS and CDR2 YFSETQ come from the germline V gene.

The chain joins TRBV4-1 to TRBJ1-2; D is unclear. Germline CDR1 reads MGHRA; CDR2 reads YSYEKL. The V end was cut by 1 base, the J end by 3 bases, with 12 bases between. The CDR3 runs to 15 residues. In DNA, the CDR3 is TGCGCCAGCAGCCAAGTCCCGGCAGGCTACTATGGCTACACCTTC. Its translation: CASSQVPAGYYGYTF.

This clone was picked up one time. The rearrangement joins TRBV19 to TRBJ2-7; 10 bases fit TRBD1. V shed 9 bases, J shed 0 bases, and the junction held 8 bases outside the gene matches. Germline CDR1 is LNHDA and CDR2 is SQIVND (reference sequence). The CDR3 is 15 amino acids. CDR3 bases: TGTGCCAGCCGACAGGGGGCCTATAGCTCCTACGAGCAGTACTTC. Encoded protein: CASRQGAYSSYEQYF.

The chain links TRBV11-2 to TRBJ2-7; possible D gene TRBD2, 6 bases. Germline assignment: CDR1 SGHAT and CDR2 FQNNGV. The CDR3 spans 13 residues. V was clipped by 3 bases and J by 3 bases, with 9 bases between them. CDR3 residues: CASSLGLDYEQYF. The CDR3 DNA is TGTGCCAGCAGCTTGGGACTTGACTACGAGCAGTACTTC.

The chain links TRBV11-2 to TRBJ1-1, with D unresolved. Germline V gene data show CDR1 as SGHAT and CDR2 as FQNNGV. V was shortened by 5 bases and J by 1 base, with 14 bases between the two germline ends. The CDR3 has 15 amino acids. The chain's CDR3 is CASSPRGRPNTEAFF. Here the CDR3 DNA reads TGTGCCAGCAGCCCCCGGGGTAGGCCGAACACTGAAGCTTTCTTT.

The V call is TRBV7-2, the J call TRBJ2-1; TRBD1 is a possible D gene (5 bases). This CDR3 has 15 amino acids. CDR1 and CDR2 (germline): SGHTA, FQGNSA. The germline V and J ends were trimmed by 5 bases and 6 bases, with 17 bases remaining between them. CDR3 residues: CASSLVWGSSNEQFF. The CDR3 coding sequence is TGTGCCAGCAGCCTCGTCTGGGGCAGTAGCAATGAGCAGTTCTTC. Based on the CDR3 plus reference TRBV7-2 and TRBJ2-1, the full variable domain is GAGVSQSPSNKVTEKGKDVELRCDPISGHTALYWYRQSLGQGLEFLIYFQGNSAPDKSGLPSDRFSAERTGGSVSTLTIQRTQQEDSAVYLCASSLVWGSSNEQFFGPGTRLTVL.

The genes are TRBV24-1 and TRBJ1-3; no clear D. This CDR3 is built from 19 residues. V was trimmed by 3 bases and J by 0 bases, leaving 20 bases between them. Germline CDR1 reads KGHDR; CDR2 reads SFDVKD. The CDR3 DNA is TGTGCCACCAGTGATCCCGGGGAAGCAGCGCCGGTCTCTGGAAACACCATATATTTT. Its translation: CATSDPGEAAPVSGNTIYF.

The chain carries TRBV7-2 and TRBJ2-1; TRBD2 agrees at 10 bases. J gave up 4 bases and V 5 bases, and 11 bases lay outside the gene matches. CDR1 and CDR2 from the germline V gene are SGHTA and FQGNSA. CDR3 size: 17 residues. The CDR3 region is CASSQHPSGGQYNEQFF. The CDR3 nucleotides are TGTGCCAGCAGCCAACACCCTAGCGGGGGCCAATACAATGAGCAGTTCTTC.

This chain links TRBV7-2 with TRBJ2-7; weak D call: TRBD1 (6 bases). CDR1 and CDR2 from the germline V gene are SGHTA and FQGNSA. V lost 1 base, J lost 0 bases, and 16 bases lay in between. This CDR3 spans 17 amino acids. In DNA form, the CDR3 reads TGTGCCAGCAGCTTAGGAATGCCCGGGACAAACTCCTACGAGCAGTACTTC. This encodes CASSLGMPGTNSYEQYF.